The 23 T cell receptor beta chains in this list originate from one sample, sequenced in a study of spatial heterogeneity in lung cancer (dated by TCRdb to between 2018 and 2020). The library was built by means of 5' RACE. TCRdb shows the sequencer as NextSeq 500. TCRdb ran its own pipeline on the public reads, namely fastp trimming at Q25 and MiXCR clone calling, and kept in-frame beta chains. All rows with the same CDR3 protein become a single entry with the most common DNA and genes. For this sample there are approximately 17,000 distinct CDR3 sequences; 15% to 20% appear just once. Over 5% of the sample is held by the ten biggest clonotypes. The sample's time point label, decoded: blood at routine non-recurrence follow-up after resection. The sequences come from PBMCs, collected at follow-up. These receptors all stem from a male donor with early-stage non-small cell lung cancer.

V and J are TRBV5-4 and TRBJ1-1, with D unresolved. The CDR3 runs to 12 residues. From germline, CDR1 is SGHNT and CDR2 YYREEE (reference sequence). V was shortened by 3 bases and J by 2 bases, with 5 bases between the two germline ends. The DNA for the CDR3 is TGTGCCAGCAGCTCAAGAAACACTGAAGCTTTCTTT. Amino acid sequence: CASSSRNTEAFF.

In this sample, this clonotype is large. The chain is built from TRBV11-2 and TRBJ1-6, with D perhaps matching TRBD1 (6 bases). The CDR3 consists of 15 residues. V lost 6 bases and J 7 bases, leaving 16 bases between the germline ends. Germline V gene sequence: CDR1 SGHAT, CDR2 FQNNGV. CDR3 protein: CASRTGLGTNSPLHF. DNA of the CDR3: TGTGCCAGCAGGACAGGCTTGGGGACGAATTCACCCCTCCACTTT.

This clonotype was seen a few times. The CDR3 DNA sequence: TGCGCCAGCAGCCAAGCAACAGGGGGCACTGAAGCTTTCTTT. Encoded protein: CASSQATGGTEAFF. This sequence joins TRBV4-3 and TRBJ1-1; TRBD1 aligns across 8 bases. J gave up 4 bases and V 1 base, and 2 bases lay outside the gene matches. The length of the CDR3 is 14 residues. Per germline, CDR1 LGHNA and CDR2 YSLEER.

By its share, this clonotype is medium-sized. The gene calls are TRBV11-2 and TRBJ1-3; D call uncertain. V was shortened by 5 bases and J by 5 bases, with 13 bases between the two germline ends. The CDR3 length is 14 residues. Germline CDR1 is SGHAT and CDR2 is FQNNGV. DNA of the CDR3: TGTGCCAGCAGCCACGGGCCAGACCGAAACACCATATATTTT. It translates to CASSHGPDRNTIYF.

This clonotype occurred a few times. V and J are TRBV4-3 and TRBJ2-3; 7 bases match TRBD1. Germline V gene sequence: CDR1 LGHNA, CDR2 YSLEER. V was pared by 2 bases and J by 2 bases, with 4 bases of the junction left unmatched. The CDR3 contains 15 residues. In nucleotides, the CDR3 is TGCGCCAGCAGCCAATTGGGGACAGACACAGATACGCAGTATTTT. The encoded protein is CASSQLGTDTDTQYF.

This clonotype is classed as medium-sized (0.01 to 0.1%). The chain combines TRBV7-8 with TRBJ2-1; 10 bases map to TRBD2. J gave up 7 bases and V 4 bases, and 13 bases lay outside the gene matches. Germline CDR1 and CDR2: SGHVS and FQNEAQ. The CDR3 runs 17 residues. CDR3 nucleotide sequence: TGTGCCAGCAGCTCCCCACGGGAGCGGGGGGGCCCGAATGAGCAGTTCTTC. Protein sequence: CASSSPRERGGPNEQFF.

The rearrangement joins TRBV5-1 to TRBJ2-2, with 9 bases matching TRBD1. This CDR3 is 15 amino acids long. Germline V lookup: CDR1 SGHRS, CDR2 YFSETQ. Losses at the gene ends were 6 bases for V and 0 bases for J; bases not matched to a gene: 3. CDR3 in DNA: TGCGCCAGCACCTACAGGGGGCCGAACACCGGGGAGCTGTTTTTT. This sequence encodes CASTYRGPNTGELFF. The variable domain in full, completed from reference TRBV5-1 and TRBJ2-2, reads KAGVTQTPRYLIKTRGQQVTLSCSPISGHRSVSWYQQTPGQGLQFLFEYFSETQRNKGNFPGRFSGRQFSNSRSEMNVSTLELGDSALYLCASTYRGPNTGELFFGEGSRLTVL.

The sample holds a few counts of this clonotype. This rearrangement joins TRBV7-3 to TRBJ2-5; 9 nucleotides agree with TRBD1. J gave up 5 bases and V 0 bases, and 1 base lay outside the gene matches. This CDR3 spans 14 amino acids. Germline V gene lookup returns CDR1 SGHTA and CDR2 FQGTGA. CDR3 bases: TGTGCCAGCAGCTTAACAGGACAGGGGGAGACCCAGTACTTC. Protein sequence: CASSLTGQGETQYF.

This clonotype is judged medium-sized. This chain links TRBV20-1 with TRBJ2-7, with 9 bases aligning to TRBD1. The CDR3 has 15 residues. The V segment lost 0 bases and the J segment 0 bases; nucleotides outside the gene matches: 3. CDR1 is DFQATT, CDR2 SNEGSKA, per germline (reference sequence). The CDR3 bases are TGCAGTGCTAGAGAAGGACAGGGGAGCTCCTACGAGCAGTACTTC. It codes for CSAREGQGSSYEQYF.

The V call is TRBV7-9, the J call TRBJ1-1; tentatively, D is TRBD1 (6 bases). CDR3 length equals 17 residues. Germline CDR1 is SEHNR and CDR2 is FQNEAQ (reference sequence). Between the trimmed V and J ends, which lost 3 bases and 6 bases, there was a span of 23 bases. CDR3 sequence reads: CASSFGAGNDRRAEAFF. CDR3 DNA: TGTGCCAGCAGCTTTGGGGCAGGGAACGACAGGAGGGCTGAAGCTTTCTTT.

There are many counts of this clonotype. CDR3 in DNA: TGTGCCATCAGTGAGGGTGGGAGCGGCGGTAGCGAAGCTTTCTTT. It encodes CAISEGGSGGSEAFF. This chain uses TRBV10-3 with TRBJ1-1, with D unresolved. V was trimmed by 2 bases and J by 8 bases, leaving 18 bases between them. Germline V gene sequence: CDR1 ENHRY, CDR2 SYGVKD. The CDR3 spans 15 residues.

A remark on this clonotype: Given a much more abundant clone one base away, this may be a read error. The rearrangement joins TRBV7-9 to TRBJ1-5; TRBD1 might be the D (5 bases). V was cut by 2 bases and J by 2 bases, with 13 bases left in between. This CDR3 region has 16 residues. Germline values: CDR1 SEHNR, CDR2 FQNEAQ (reference sequence). The CDR3, as DNA: TGTGCCAGCAGCTTACTCATAGGAGGGGGCAATCAGCCCCAGCATTTT. This gives the protein CASSLLIGGGNQPQHF.

This clonotype was seen a handful of times. This chain links TRBV19 with TRBJ2-3; 10 bases match TRBD1. Germline CDR1 is LNHDA and CDR2 is SQIVND (reference sequence). The CDR3 runs to 15 residues. V was clipped by 3 bases and J by 4 bases; unmatched bases: 4. CDR3 nucleotides: TGTGCCAGTAGTATCGACAGGGGGCCGCCAGATACGCAGTATTTT. Amino acid sequence: CASSIDRGPPDTQYF. The variable domain in full, with the rest retrieved from reference TRBV19 and TRBJ2-3, is DGGITQSPKYLFRKEGQNVTLSCEQNLNHDAMYWYRQDPGQGLRLIYYSQIVNDFQKGDIAEGYSVSREKKESFPLTVTSAQKNPTAFYLCASSIDRGPPDTQYFGPGTRLTVL.

In its sample, this clonotype was seen a few times. This sequence joins TRBV13 and TRBJ2-1; 8 bases match TRBD2. The CDR3 loop spans 17 amino acids. The germline gives CDR1 PRHDT, CDR2 FYEKMQ (reference sequence). V lost 7 bases and J lost 6; bases outside the gene matches: 17. This CDR3 is CASNHPLRGDVGNEQFF. CDR3 nucleotides: TGTGCCAGCAACCATCCACTGCGGGGGGATGTGGGCAATGAGCAGTTCTTC.

This clonotype is deemed medium-sized (0.01 to 0.1%). The gene calls are TRBV11-2 and TRBJ2-7, with TRBD1 identical over 9 bases. The junction had 3 bases not matched to a gene; V was cut back by 5 bases and J by 4 bases. Per the germline V gene, CDR1 is SGHAT and CDR2 is FQNNGV. The CDR3 is 13 amino acids. The CDR3, as DNA: TGTGCCAGCAGCCGGGACAGGGTGTACGAGCAGTACTTC. Encoded protein: CASSRDRVYEQYF.

This clonotype appeared a few times. The chain uses TRBV5-4 and TRBJ2-1; 8 bases align to TRBD1. The germline gives CDR1 SGHNT, CDR2 YYREEE (reference sequence). This CDR3 is 16 amino acids long. The junction had 7 bases not matched to a gene; V was cut back by 0 bases and J by 5 bases. DNA for the CDR3: TGTGCCAGCAGCTTGGGAGCAGGGGGCGGGAACAATGAGCAGTTCTTC. It codes for CASSLGAGGGNNEQFF. Full variable domain (missing parts from reference TRBV5-4 and TRBJ2-1): ETGVTQSPTHLIKTRGQQVTLRCSSQSGHNTVSWYQQALGQGPQFIFQYYREEENGRGNFPPRFSGLQFPNYSSELNVNALELDDSALYLCASSLGAGGGNNEQFFGPGTRLTVL.

The genes are TRBV7-3 and TRBJ2-1; TRBD1 aligns across 7 bases. The germline gives CDR1 SGHTA, CDR2 FQGTGA. The V segment lost 5 bases and the J segment 7 bases; nucleotides outside the gene matches: 5. CDR3 size: 13 residues. This chain's CDR3 is CASSVTGENEQFF. CDR3 DNA sequence: TGTGCCAGCAGCGTCACAGGGGAAAATGAGCAGTTCTTC.

In the case of this clonotype: A junction boundary mismatches the germline segment, possibly from a read error. The CDR3 sequence: CASSLDMLAGTPDTQYF. CDR3 coding DNA: TGTGCCAGCAGCCTAGATATGCTAGCGGGGACCCCAGATACGCAGTATTTT. J is TRBJ2-3 and V is TRBV11-3, with 9 bases matching TRBD2. The CDR3 is 17 residues long. CDR1 and CDR2 from the germline V gene are SGHNT and YENEEA.

This clonotype was seen ten or more times. This chain uses TRBV7-8 with TRBJ1-2; 8 bases agree with TRBD1. V lost 3 bases, J lost 6 bases, and 6 bases stayed unmatched. This CDR3 region has 14 residues. The germline gives CDR1 SGHVS, CDR2 FQNEAQ. For the CDR3, the DNA is TGTGCCAGCAGCTTTGGGACAGGTGCTCATGGCTACACCTTC. Its translation: CASSFGTGAHGYTF.

The chain employs TRBV11-2 and TRBJ2-5; 10 bases agree with TRBD1. V shed 4 bases, J shed 4 bases, and the junction held 9 bases outside the gene matches. The CDR3 has 16 amino acids. Germline assignment: CDR1 SGHAT and CDR2 FQNNGV. The CDR3 here is CASSSTRDRGGETQYF. The CDR3 region has the DNA TGTGCCAGCAGCTCTACCCGGGACAGGGGAGGAGAGACCCAGTACTTC.

Within the sample, this clonotype is medium-sized (0.01 to 0.1%). The chain couples TRBV7-9 to TRBJ2-1; the match to TRBD2 covers 10 bases. The CDR3 length is 14 residues. The ends lost 1 base at V and 9 bases at J; junction bases unmatched: 3. Looked up from germline, CDR1 is SEHNR and CDR2 is FQNEAQ (reference sequence). The CDR3 spells CASSLVLAGAEQFF. The CDR3 coding sequence is TGTGCCAGCAGCTTAGTTCTAGCGGGGGCTGAGCAGTTCTTC.

The chain recombines TRBV4-3 with TRBJ1-6, with 9 bases lining up with TRBD1. V gave up 5 bases and J gave up 9 bases; unmatched junction bases: 5. This CDR3 comprises 14 residues. CDR1 LGHNA and CDR2 YSLEER come from the germline V gene. The CDR3 loop reads CASSTGTGSSPLHF. Written as DNA, the CDR3 is TGCGCCAGCAGCACCGGGACAGGGAGTTCACCCCTCCACTTT.

This chain joins TRBV20-1 and TRBJ2-1; no clear D gene. The CDR3 consists of 14 residues. V was cut by 0 bases and J by 3 bases, with 9 bases left in between. Germline V CDR1 and CDR2: DFQATT, SNEGSKA (reference sequence). The DNA for the CDR3 is TGCAGTGCTAGAGATCCTAAATTCTACAATGAGCAGTTCTTC. Protein sequence: CSARDPKFYNEQFF.